A single sample gave rise to the 2 T cell receptor beta chains below, sequenced in a study of T cells in Graves' hyperthyroidism and ophthalmopathy. Amplification of TCR beta CDR3 regions used RNA as the template. The HTBI primer set drove a first-round RT-PCR of the TCR CDR3. TCRdb itself ran the multiplex PCR reads through MiXCR, one entry per CDR3 protein. The sample has roughly 570,000 distinct CDR3 sequences, approximately 44% seen once; the top ten hold about 8%. Specimen: peripheral blood or thyroid tissue (not recorded which). These receptors were collected from a woman younger than 35 with Graves' hyperthyroidism.

At least ten counts were recorded for this clonotype. V usage is TRBV3-1 and J usage is TRBJ1-4; 9 nucleotides agree with TRBD1. The V and J ends lost 4 bases and 5 bases, in that order; junction bases with no gene match: 2. CDR1 is LGHDT, CDR2 YNNKEL, per germline (reference sequence). The CDR3 sequence is 14 residues long. CDR3 in amino acids: CASSLGTGNEKLFF. CDR3 sequence (DNA): TGTGCCAGCAGCCTCGGGACAGGGAATGAAAAACTGTTTTTT. The full variable domain, in which reference TRBV3-1 and TRBJ1-4 provide the parts outside the CDR3, is DTAVSQTPKYLVTQMGNDKSIKCEQNLGHDTMYWYKQDSKKFLKIMFSYNNKELIINETVPNRFSPKSPDKAHLNLHINSLELGDSAVYFCASSLGTGNEKLFFGSGTQLSVL.

This clonotype turned up a few times. The CDR3 protein is CASSPPIAYEQYF. CDR3 DNA: TGTGCCAGCTCACCTCCCATAGCCTACGAGCAGTACTTC. This chain links TRBV18 with TRBJ2-7; no clear D. The CDR3 extends over 13 amino acids. Germline CDR1 reads KGHSH; CDR2 reads LQKENI. V lost 3 bases and J lost 2, with 8 bases in between.